This T cell receptor beta chain was obtained from a study of T cell changes during pregnancy in multiple sclerosis. TCRdb's table, derived via immunoSEQ multiplex PCR, lists solely in-frame clones and lacks some. The sample has 57,000 or so clones; under 95% are singletons. This CDR3 has 15 residues. V trimming: 5 bases; J trimming: 6 bases; junction bases outside the gene matches: 12. CDR1 is SGHVS, CDR2 FQNEAQ, per germline. The TCR originated in a female donor with multiple sclerosis, enrolled in a pregnancy study. The specimen was peripheral blood, collected in the second trimester of pregnancy. The genes are TRBV7-8 and TRBJ1-1, with TRBD1 matching over 7 bases. As DNA, the CDR3 is TGTGCCAGCAGCCGAATTAGGGGGCGAACTGCTGAAGCTTTCTTT. It encodes CASSRIRGRTAEAFF.